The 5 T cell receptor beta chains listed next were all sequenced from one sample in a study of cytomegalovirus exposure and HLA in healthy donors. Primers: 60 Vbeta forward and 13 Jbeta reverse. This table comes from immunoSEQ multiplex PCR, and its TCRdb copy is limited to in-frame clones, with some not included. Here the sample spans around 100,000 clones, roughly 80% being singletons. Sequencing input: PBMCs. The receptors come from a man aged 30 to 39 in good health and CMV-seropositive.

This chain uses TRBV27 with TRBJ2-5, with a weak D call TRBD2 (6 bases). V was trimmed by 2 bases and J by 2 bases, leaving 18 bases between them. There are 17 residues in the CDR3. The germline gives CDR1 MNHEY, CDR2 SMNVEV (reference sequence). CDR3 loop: CASSLGTPGFTQETQYF. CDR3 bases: TGTGCCAGCAGTTTAGGGACTCCCGGATTTACTCAAGAGACCCAGTACTTC.

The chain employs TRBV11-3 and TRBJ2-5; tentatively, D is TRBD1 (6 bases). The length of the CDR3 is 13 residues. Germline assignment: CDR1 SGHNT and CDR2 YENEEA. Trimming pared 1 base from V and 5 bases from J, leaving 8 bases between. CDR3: CASSLAGDETQYF. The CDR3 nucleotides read TGTGCCAGCAGCTTAGCAGGGGATGAGACCCAGTACTTC.

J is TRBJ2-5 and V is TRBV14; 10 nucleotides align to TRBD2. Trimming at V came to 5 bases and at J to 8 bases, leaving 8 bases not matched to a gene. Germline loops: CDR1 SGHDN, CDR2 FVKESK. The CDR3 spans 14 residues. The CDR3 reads CASSSSGTSATQYF. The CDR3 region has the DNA TGTGCCAGCAGCTCATCCGGGACTAGCGCTACCCAGTACTTC.

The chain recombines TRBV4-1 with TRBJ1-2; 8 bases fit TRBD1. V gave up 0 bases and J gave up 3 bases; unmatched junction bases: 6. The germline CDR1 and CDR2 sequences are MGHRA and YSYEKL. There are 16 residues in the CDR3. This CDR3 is CASSQDWTGSHYGYTF. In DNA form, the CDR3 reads TGCGCCAGCAGCCAAGATTGGACAGGGTCACACTATGGCTACACCTTC.

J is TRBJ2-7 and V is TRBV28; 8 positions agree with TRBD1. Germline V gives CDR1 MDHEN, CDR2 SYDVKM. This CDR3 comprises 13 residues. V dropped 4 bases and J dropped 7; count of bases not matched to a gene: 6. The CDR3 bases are TGTGCCAGCAGTTACGGACAGGGAAATGAGCAGTACGTC. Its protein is CASSYGQGNEQYV.